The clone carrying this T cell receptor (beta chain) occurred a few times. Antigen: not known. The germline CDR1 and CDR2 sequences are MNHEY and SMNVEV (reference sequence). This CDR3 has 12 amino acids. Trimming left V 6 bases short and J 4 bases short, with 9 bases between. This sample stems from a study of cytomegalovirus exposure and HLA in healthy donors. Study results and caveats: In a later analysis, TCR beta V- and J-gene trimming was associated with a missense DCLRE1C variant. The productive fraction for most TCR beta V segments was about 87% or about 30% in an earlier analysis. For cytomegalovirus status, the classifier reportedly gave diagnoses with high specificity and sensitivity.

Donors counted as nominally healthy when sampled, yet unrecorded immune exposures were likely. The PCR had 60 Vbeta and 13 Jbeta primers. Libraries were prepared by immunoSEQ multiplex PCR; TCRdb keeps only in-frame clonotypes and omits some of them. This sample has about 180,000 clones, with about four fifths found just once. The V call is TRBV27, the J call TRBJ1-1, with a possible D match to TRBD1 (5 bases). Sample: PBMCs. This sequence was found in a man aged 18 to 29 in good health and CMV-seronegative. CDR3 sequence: CASREGSTEAFF. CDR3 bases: TGTGCCAGCAGGGAGGGGTCCACTGAAGCTTTCTTT.